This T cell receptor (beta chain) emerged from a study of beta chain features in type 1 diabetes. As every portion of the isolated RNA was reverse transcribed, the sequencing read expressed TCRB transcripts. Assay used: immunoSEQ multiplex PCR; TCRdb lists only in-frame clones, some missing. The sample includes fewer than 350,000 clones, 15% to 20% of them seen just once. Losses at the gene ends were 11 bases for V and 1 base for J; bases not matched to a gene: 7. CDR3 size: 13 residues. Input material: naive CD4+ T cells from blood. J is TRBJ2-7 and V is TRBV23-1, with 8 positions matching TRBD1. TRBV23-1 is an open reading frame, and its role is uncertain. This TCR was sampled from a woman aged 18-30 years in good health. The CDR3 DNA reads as TGCGCCCCACGGACAGGGCGGTCCTACGAGCAGTACTTC. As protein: CAPRTGRSYEQYF.